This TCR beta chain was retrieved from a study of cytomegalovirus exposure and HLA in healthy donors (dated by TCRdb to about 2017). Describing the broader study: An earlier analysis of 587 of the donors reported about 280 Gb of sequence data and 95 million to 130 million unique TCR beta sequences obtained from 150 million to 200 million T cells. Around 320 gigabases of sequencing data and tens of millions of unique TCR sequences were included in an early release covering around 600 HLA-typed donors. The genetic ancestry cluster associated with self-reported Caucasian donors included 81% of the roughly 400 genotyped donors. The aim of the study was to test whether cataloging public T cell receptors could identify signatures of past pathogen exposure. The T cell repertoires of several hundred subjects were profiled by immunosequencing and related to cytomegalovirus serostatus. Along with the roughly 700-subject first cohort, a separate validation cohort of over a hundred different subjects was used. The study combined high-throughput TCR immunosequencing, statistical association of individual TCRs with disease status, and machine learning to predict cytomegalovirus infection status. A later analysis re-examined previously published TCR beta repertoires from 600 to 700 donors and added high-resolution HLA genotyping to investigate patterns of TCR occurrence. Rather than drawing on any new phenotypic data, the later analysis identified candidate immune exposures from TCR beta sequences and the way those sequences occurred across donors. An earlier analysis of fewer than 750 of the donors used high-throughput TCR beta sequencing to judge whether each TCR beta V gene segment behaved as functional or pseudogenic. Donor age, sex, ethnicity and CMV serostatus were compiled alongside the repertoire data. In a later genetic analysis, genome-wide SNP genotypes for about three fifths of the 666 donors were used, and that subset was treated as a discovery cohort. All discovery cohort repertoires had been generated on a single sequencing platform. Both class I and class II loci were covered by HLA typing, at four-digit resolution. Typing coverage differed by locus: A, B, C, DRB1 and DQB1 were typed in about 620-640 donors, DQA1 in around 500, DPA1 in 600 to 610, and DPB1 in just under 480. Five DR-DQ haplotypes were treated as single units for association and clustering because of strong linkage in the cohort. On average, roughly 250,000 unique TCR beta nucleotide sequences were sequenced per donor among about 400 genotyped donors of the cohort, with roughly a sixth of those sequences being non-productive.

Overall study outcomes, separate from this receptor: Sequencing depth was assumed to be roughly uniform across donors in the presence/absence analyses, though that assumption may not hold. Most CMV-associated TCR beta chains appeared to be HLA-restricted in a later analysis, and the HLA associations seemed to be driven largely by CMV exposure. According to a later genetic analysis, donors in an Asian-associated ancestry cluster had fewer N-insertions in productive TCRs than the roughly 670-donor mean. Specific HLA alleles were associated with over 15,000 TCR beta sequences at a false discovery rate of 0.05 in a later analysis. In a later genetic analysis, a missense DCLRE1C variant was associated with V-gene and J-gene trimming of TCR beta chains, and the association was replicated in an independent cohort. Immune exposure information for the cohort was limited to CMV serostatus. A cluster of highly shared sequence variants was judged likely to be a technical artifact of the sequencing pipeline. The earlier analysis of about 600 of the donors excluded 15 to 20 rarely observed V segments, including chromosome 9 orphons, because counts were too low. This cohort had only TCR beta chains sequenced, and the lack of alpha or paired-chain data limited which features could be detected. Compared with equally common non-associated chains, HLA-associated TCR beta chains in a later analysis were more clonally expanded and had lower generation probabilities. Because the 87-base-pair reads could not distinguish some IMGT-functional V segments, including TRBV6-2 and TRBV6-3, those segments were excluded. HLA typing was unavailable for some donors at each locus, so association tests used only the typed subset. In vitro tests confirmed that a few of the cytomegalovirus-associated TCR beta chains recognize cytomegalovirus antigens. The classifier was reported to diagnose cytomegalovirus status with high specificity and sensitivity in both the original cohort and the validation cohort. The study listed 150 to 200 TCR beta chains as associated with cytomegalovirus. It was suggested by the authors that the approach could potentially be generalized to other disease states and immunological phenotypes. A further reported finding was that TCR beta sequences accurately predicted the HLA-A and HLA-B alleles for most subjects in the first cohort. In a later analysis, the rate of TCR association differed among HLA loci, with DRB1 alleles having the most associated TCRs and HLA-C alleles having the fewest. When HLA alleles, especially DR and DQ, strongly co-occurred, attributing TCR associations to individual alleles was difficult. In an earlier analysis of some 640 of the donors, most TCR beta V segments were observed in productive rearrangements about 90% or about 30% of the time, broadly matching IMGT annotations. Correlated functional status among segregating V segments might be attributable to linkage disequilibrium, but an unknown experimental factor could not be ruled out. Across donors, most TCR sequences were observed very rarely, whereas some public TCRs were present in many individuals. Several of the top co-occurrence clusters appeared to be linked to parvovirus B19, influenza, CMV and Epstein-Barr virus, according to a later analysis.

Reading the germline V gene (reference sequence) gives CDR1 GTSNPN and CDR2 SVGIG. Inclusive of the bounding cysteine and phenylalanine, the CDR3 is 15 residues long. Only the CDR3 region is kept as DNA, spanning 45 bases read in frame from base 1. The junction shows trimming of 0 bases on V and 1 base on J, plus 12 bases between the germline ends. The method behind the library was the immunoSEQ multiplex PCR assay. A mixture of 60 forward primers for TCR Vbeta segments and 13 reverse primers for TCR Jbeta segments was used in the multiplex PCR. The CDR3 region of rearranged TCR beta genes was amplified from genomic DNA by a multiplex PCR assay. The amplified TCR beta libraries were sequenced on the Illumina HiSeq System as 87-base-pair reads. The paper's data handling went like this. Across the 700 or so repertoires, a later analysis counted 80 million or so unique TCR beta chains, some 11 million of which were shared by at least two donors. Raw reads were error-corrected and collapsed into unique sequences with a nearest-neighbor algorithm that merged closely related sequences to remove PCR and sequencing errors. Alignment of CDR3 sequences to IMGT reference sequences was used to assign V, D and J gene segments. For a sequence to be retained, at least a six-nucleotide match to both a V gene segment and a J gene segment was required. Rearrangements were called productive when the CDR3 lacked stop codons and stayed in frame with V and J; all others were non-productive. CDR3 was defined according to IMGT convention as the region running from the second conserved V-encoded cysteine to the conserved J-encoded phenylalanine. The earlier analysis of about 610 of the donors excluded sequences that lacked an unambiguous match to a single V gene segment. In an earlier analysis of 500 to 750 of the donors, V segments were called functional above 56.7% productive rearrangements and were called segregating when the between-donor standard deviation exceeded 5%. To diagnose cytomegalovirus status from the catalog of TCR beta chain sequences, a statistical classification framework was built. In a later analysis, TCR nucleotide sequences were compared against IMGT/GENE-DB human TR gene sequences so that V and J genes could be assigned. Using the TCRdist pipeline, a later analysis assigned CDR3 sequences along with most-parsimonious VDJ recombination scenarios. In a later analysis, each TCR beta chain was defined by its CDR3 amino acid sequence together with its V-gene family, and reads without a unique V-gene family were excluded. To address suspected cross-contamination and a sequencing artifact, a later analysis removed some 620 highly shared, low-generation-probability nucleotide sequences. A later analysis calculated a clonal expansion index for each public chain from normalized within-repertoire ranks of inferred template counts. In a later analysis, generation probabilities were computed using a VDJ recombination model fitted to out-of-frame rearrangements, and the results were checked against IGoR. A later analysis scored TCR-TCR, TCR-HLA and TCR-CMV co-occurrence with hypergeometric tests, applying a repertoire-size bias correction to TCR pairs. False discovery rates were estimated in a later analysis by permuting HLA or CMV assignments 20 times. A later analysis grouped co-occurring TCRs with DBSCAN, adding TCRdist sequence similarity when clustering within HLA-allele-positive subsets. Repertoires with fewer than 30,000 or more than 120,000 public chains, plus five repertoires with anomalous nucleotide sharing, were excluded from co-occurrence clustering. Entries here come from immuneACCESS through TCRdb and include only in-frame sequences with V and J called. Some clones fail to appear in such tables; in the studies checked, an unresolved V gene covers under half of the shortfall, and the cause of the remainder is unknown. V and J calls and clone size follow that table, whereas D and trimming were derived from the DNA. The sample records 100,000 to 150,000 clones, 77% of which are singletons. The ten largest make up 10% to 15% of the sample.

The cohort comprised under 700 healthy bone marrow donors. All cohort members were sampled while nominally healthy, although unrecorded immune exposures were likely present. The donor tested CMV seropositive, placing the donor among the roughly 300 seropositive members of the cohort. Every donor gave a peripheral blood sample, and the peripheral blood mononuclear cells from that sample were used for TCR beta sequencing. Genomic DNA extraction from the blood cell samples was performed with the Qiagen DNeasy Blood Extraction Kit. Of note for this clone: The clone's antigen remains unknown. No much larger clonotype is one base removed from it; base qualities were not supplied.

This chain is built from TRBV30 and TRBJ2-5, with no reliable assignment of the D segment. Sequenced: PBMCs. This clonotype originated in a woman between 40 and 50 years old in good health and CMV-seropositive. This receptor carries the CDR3 CAWSVNEFSQETQYF. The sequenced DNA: TGTGCCTGGAGTGTAAATGAGTTCTCCCAAGAGACCCAGTACTTC.